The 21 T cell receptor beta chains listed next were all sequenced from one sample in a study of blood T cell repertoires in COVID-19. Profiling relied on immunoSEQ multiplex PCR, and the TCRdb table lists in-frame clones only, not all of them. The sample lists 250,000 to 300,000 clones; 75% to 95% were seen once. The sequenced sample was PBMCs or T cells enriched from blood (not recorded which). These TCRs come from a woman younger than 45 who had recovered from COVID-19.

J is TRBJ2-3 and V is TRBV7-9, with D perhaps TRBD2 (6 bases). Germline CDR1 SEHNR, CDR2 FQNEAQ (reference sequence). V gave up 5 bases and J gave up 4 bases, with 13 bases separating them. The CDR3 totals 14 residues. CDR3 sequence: CASSAGRLPDTQYF. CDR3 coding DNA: TGTGCCAGCAGCGCGGGACGGCTTCCAGATACGCAGTATTTT.

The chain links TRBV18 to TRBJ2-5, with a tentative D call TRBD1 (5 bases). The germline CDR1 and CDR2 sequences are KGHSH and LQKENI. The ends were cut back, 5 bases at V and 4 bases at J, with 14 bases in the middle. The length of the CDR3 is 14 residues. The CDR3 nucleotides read TGTGCCAGCTCAGAGGACATCCCCATAGAGACCCAGTACTTC. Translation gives CASSEDIPIETQYF.

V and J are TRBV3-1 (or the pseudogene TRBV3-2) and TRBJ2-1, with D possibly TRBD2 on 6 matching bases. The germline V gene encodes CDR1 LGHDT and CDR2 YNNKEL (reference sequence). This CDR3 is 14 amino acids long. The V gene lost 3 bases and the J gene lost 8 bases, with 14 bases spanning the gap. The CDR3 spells CASSQNRLVHEQFF. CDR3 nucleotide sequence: TGTGCCAGCAGCCAGAACAGACTAGTTCATGAGCAGTTCTTC.

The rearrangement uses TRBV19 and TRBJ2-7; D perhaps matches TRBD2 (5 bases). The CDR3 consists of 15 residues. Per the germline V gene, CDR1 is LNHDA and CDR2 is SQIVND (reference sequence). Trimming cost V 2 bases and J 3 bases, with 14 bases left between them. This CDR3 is CASSIQRGRGYEQYF. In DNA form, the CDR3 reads TGTGCCAGTAGTATACAGAGAGGGAGAGGCTACGAGCAGTACTTC. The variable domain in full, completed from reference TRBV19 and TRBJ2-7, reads DGGITQSPKYLFRKEGQNVTLSCEQNLNHDAMYWYRQDPGQGLRLIYYSQIVNDFQKGDIAEGYSVSREKKESFPLTVTSAQKNPTAFYLCASSIQRGRGYEQYFGPGTRLTVT.

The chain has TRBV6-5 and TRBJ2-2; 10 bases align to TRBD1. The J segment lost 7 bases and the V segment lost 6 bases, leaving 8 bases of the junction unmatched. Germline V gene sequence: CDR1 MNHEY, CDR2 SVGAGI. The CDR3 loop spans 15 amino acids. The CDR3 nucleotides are TGTGCCAGCAGGAACGACAGGGGGCTGATCGGGGAGCTGTTTTTT. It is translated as CASRNDRGLIGELFF.

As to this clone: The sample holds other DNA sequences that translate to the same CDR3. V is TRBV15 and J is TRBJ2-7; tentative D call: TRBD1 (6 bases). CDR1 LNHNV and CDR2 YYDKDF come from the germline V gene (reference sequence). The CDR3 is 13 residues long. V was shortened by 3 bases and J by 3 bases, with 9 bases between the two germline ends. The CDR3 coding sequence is TGTGCCACCAGCAGGCTAGGGGGCTACGAGCAGTACTTC. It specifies CATSRLGGYEQYF.

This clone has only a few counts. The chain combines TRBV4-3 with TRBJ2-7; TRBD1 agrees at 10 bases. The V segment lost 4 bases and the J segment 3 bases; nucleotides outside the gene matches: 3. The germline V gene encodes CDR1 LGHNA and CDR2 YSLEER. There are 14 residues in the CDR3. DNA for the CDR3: TGCGCCAGCAGCCCGGGACAGGGGAACTACGAGCAGTACTTC. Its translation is CASSPGQGNYEQYF.

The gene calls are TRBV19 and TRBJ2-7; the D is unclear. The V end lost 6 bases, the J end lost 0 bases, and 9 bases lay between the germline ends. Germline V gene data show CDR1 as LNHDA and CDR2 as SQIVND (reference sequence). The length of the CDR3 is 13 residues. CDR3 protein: CASSRQSSYEQYF. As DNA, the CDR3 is TGTGCCAGTAGCCGACAAAGCTCCTACGAGCAGTACTTC.

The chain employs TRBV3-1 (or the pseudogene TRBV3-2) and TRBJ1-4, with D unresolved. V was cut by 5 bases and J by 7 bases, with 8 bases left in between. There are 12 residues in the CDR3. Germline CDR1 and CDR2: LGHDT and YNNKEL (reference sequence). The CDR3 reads CASSARSEKLFF. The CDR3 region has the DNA TGTGCCAGCAGCGCACGGAGTGAAAAACTGTTTTTT.

Here the CDR3 DNA reads TGTGCCAGCAGCAGAGGGACTAGCGGGAACGTCCTGACTTTC. Translating it yields CASSRGTSGNVLTF. The V gene is TRBV7-9, the J gene TRBJ2-6; 12 bases are shared with TRBD2. CDR1 is SEHNR, CDR2 FQNEAQ, per germline (reference sequence). The CDR3 contains 14 residues. V gave up 5 bases and J gave up 10 bases; unmatched junction bases: 3.

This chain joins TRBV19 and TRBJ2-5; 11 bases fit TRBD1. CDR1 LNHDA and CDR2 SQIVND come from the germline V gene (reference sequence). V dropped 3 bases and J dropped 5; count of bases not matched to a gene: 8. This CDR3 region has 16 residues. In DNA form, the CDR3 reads TGTGCCAGTAGTATTAGGACAGGGGGCAGTGCGGAGACCCAGTACTTC. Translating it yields CASSIRTGGSAETQYF.

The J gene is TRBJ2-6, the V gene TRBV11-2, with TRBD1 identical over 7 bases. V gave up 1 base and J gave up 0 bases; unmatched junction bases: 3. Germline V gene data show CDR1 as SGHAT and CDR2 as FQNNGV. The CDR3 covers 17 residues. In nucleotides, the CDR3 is TGTGCCAGCAGCTTAGTGTCAGGGGGCTCTGGGGCCAACGTCCTGACTTTC. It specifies CASSLVSGGSGANVLTF. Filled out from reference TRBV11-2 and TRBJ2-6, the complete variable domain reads EAGVAQSPRYKIIEKRQSVAFWCNPISGHATLYWYQQILGQGPKLLIQFQNNGVVDDSQLPKDRFSAERLKGVDSTLKIQPAKLEDSAVYLCASSLVSGGSGANVLTFGAGSRLTVL.

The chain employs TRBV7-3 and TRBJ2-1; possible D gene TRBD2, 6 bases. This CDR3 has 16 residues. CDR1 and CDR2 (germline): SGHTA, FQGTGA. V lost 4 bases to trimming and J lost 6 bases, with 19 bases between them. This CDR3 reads CASSSGLGLPINEQFF. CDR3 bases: TGTGCCAGCAGCTCCGGACTGGGACTTCCTATCAATGAGCAGTTCTTC.

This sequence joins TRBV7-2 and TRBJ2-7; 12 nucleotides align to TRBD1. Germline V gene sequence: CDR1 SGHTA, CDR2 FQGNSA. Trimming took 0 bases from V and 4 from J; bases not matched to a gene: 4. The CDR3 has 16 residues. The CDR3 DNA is TGTGCCAGCAGCTTAGCGACGGGACAGGGGGCTTACGAGCAGTACTTC. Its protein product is CASSLATGQGAYEQYF.

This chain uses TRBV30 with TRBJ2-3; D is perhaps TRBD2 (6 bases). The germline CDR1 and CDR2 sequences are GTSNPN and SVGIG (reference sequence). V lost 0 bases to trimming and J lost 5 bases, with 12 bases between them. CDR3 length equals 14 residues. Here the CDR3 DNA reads TGTGCCTGGAGTGTTGGGGGGAGAGGAGATACGCAGTATTTT. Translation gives CAWSVGGRGDTQYF.

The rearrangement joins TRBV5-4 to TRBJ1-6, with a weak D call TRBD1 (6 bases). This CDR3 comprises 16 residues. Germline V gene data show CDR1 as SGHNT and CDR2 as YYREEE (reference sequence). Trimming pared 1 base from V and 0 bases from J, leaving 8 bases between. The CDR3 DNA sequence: TGTGCCAGCAGCTTGCAGACAGGCTCCTATAATTCACCCCTCCACTTT. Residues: CASSLQTGSYNSPLHF.

As DNA, the CDR3 is TGTGCCAGCAGTTACAATCCTTATAATTCACCCCTCCACTTT. Its translation is CASSYNPYNSPLHF. This sequence joins TRBV6-6 and TRBJ1-6; no clear D gene. CDR1 is MNHNY, CDR2 SVGAGI, per germline (reference sequence). The CDR3 has 14 amino acids. V lost 2 bases, J lost 4 bases, and 6 bases lay in between.

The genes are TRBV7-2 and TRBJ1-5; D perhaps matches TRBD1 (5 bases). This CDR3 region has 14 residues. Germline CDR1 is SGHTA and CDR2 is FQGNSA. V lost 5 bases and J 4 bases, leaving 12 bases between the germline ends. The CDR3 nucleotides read TGTGCCAGCAGCATGACAGTTACGAATCAGCCCCAGCATTTT. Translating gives CASSMTVTNQPQHF. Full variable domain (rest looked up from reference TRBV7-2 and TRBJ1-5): GAGVSQSPSNKVTEKGKDVELRCDPISGHTALYWYRQSLGQGLEFLIYFQGNSAPDKSGLPSDRFSAERTGGSVSTLTIQRTQQEDSAVYLCASSMTVTNQPQHFGDGTRLSIL.

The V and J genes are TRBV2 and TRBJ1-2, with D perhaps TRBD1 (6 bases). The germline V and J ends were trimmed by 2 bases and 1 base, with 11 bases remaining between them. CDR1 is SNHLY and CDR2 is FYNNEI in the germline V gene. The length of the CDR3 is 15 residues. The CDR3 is CASSEPRGNNYGYTF. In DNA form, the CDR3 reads TGTGCCAGCAGTGAACCCAGGGGCAATAACTATGGCTACACCTTC.

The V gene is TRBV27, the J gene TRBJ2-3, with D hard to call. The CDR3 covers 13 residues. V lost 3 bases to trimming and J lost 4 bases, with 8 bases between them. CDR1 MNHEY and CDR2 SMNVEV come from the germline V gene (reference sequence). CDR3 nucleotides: TGTGCCAGCAGTTTTTTCCAATCAGATACGCAGTATTTT. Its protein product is CASSFFQSDTQYF.

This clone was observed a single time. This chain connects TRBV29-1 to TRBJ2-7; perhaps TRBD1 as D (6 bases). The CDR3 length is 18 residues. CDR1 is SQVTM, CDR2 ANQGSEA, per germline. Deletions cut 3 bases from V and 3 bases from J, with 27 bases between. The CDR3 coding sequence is TGCAGCGTTGATGGTGCAAATCCAGAGGGCCTAGGGGGCTACGAGCAGTACTTC. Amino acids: CSVDGANPEGLGGYEQYF.